The next 27 T cell receptor beta chains were all read from a single sample in a study of cytomegalovirus exposure and HLA in healthy donors. PCR was performed using 60 Vbeta and 13 Jbeta primers. Assay: immunoSEQ multiplex PCR; the TCRdb copy retains only in-frame clones and omits some. The profile shows about 190,000 clones, just under 75% of them singletons. The specimen was PBMCs. These receptors all stem from a man aged 25-45 years in good health and CMV-seropositive.

The chain has TRBV28 and TRBJ2-3; a weak D match, TRBD2 (7 bases). The germline V and J ends were trimmed by 8 bases and 2 bases, with 20 bases remaining between them. The germline V gene encodes CDR1 MDHEN and CDR2 SYDVKM. This CDR3 has 16 amino acids. CDR3 loop: CASLGASGPPTDTQYF. In DNA, the CDR3 is TGTGCCAGCCTGGGGGCTAGCGGTCCTCCCACAGATACGCAGTATTTT.

The chain links TRBV29-1 to TRBJ2-3, with TRBD1 matching over 10 bases. Unmatched junction bases numbered 8, after V lost 8 bases and J lost 3 bases. Germline V CDR1 and CDR2: SQVTM, ANQGSEA. This CDR3 has 14 residues. This chain's CDR3 is CSSTGQGGTDTQYF. The DNA of the CDR3 is TGCAGCTCTACTGGACAGGGGGGGACAGATACGCAGTATTTT.

V usage is TRBV28 and J usage is TRBJ2-6; D possibly corresponds to TRBD1 (6 bases). The V end was cut by 3 bases, the J end by 3 bases, with 15 bases between. Germline lookup yields CDR1 MDHEN and CDR2 SYDVKM. This CDR3 region has 17 residues. In nucleotides, the CDR3 is TGTGCCAGCAGTTTGTCCCAGGGGAACGATGGGGCCAACGTCCTGACTTTC. This translates into CASSLSQGNDGANVLTF.

This sequence joins TRBV5-1 and TRBJ2-3; D gene unclear. The CDR3 extends over 14 amino acids. Germline values: CDR1 SGHRS, CDR2 YFSETQ. The V end was cut by 1 base, the J end by 0 bases, with 6 bases between. The CDR3 sequence: CASSLSQSTDTQYF. Here the CDR3 DNA reads TGCGCCAGCAGCTTGAGTCAGAGCACAGATACGCAGTATTTT.

This clone was counted once. The chain couples TRBV18 to TRBJ2-7, with 12 bases matching TRBD1. Germline assignment: CDR1 KGHSH and CDR2 LQKENI. J gave up 4 bases and V 6 bases, and 10 bases lay outside the gene matches. The CDR3 has 16 amino acids. Written as DNA, the CDR3 is TGTGCCAGCTCGCCGTCCGGGACAGGGGGCGAGTACGAGCAGTACTTC. It encodes CASSPSGTGGEYEQYF.

This rearrangement joins TRBV2 to TRBJ1-2; TRBD1 is a possible D gene (6 bases). In germline, CDR1 is SNHLY, CDR2 FYNNEI. V lost 2 bases and J lost 4, with 11 bases in between. CDR3 length equals 14 residues. The CDR3 DNA is TGTGCCAGCAGTGAAAGCAGGGGCGCCTATGGCTACACCTTC. This gives the protein CASSESRGAYGYTF.

This rearrangement joins TRBV27 to TRBJ2-7, with TRBD1 as a possible D gene (6 bases). This CDR3 spans 13 amino acids. V lost 8 bases and J lost 0, with 11 bases in between. CDR1 MNHEY and CDR2 SMNVEV come from the germline V gene (reference sequence). CDR3 in DNA: TGTGCCAGCCGGGGACATGTCTCCTACGAGCAGTACTTC. Translation gives CASRGHVSYEQYF.

This clone showed up just a few times. The gene calls are TRBV6-6 and TRBJ2-7, with 11 bases lining up with TRBD2. V shed 6 bases and J 6 bases; nucleotides not matched to a gene: 7. CDR1 and CDR2 from the germline V gene are MNHNY and SVGAGI (reference sequence). The CDR3 length is 14 residues. The DNA of the CDR3 is TGTGCCAGCAGCCCCACTAGCGGGGGAGTCGAGCAGTACTTC. Amino acids: CASSPTSGGVEQYF.

The gene calls are TRBV10-1 and TRBJ2-7; TRBD2 matches at 9 bases. This CDR3 is 15 amino acids long. After removal of 3 bases from V and 2 bases from J, the junction contained 5 bases not matched to a gene. In germline, CDR1 is WNHNN, CDR2 SYGVQD (reference sequence). CDR3 in DNA: TGCGCCAGCAGTGAACTAGCGGGTGATACCTACGAGCAGTACTTC. This gives the protein CASSELAGDTYEQYF.

The chain recombines TRBV18 with TRBJ1-5; 10 nucleotides match TRBD1. The CDR3 covers 16 residues. Germline CDR1 KGHSH, CDR2 LQKENI. Losses at the gene ends were 2 bases for V and 4 bases for J; bases not matched to a gene: 5. Here the CDR3 reads CASSPWDRGGNQPQHF. The CDR3, as DNA: TGTGCCAGCTCACCATGGGACAGGGGAGGAAATCAGCCCCAGCATTTT.

This chain links TRBV9 with TRBJ1-1, with a tentative D call TRBD1 (5 bases). From germline, CDR1 is SGDLS and CDR2 YYNGEE. The CDR3 is 18 residues long. The germline V and J ends were trimmed by 4 bases and 0 bases, with 22 bases remaining between them. The CDR3 nucleotides are TGTGCCAGCAGCACCCCCCCGCAGGGCTCCCACATGAACACTGAAGCTTTCTTT. This sequence encodes CASSTPPQGSHMNTEAFF.

This chain joins TRBV4-3 and TRBJ1-6; D is ambiguous. Germline CDR1 reads LGHNA; CDR2 reads YSLEER. V was cut by 1 base and J by 6 bases, with 13 bases left in between. The CDR3 has 16 residues. CDR3 bases: TGCGCCAGCAGCCAAGGGCACCGGGAAGTTAATTCACCCCTCCACTTT. Amino acid sequence: CASSQGHREVNSPLHF.

V usage is TRBV19 and J usage is TRBJ2-4; a possible D gene is TRBD1 (5 bases). The CDR3 covers 17 residues. Trimming removed 5 bases from V and 1 base from J, with 18 bases in between. Germline V gene data show CDR1 as LNHDA and CDR2 as SQIVND (reference sequence). CDR3 bases: TGTGCCAGTAGTCCAACCTTGGGGCCCCGGGCCAAAAACATTCAGTACTTC. Amino acids: CASSPTLGPRAKNIQYF.

This sequence joins TRBV7-9 and TRBJ2-1; 7 bases match TRBD1. Germline V lookup: CDR1 SEHNR, CDR2 FQNEAQ (reference sequence). With 5 bases clipped from V and 1 base from J, the junction kept 2 bases outside the gene matches. The CDR3 runs 14 residues. The CDR3, as DNA: TGTGCCAGCAGCCCGGACAGGTCCTACAATGAGCAGTTCTTC. This codes for CASSPDRSYNEQFF.

V and J are TRBV11-2 and TRBJ2-3; the D gene is possibly TRBD1 (5 bases). Trimming removed 8 bases from V and 3 bases from J, with 18 bases in between. Germline-derived CDR1 and CDR2 are SGHAT and FQNNGV. The CDR3 runs 15 residues. CDR3 nucleotide sequence: TGTGCCAGCTCCTTTGGGGCAGCCAATACAGATACGCAGTATTTT. Its translation: CASSFGAANTDTQYF.

This clone showed up just a few times. V and J are TRBV21-1 and TRBJ2-1; TRBD2 is taken as the D call from the table, unchecked against the DNA. TRBV21-1 is a pseudogene segment. The CDR3 covers 17 residues. The CDR3 sequence: CASSGLAGGPLFNEQFF. In DNA, the CDR3 is TGTGCCAGCAGCGGTCTAGCGGGGGGGCCGTTGTTCAATGAGCAGTTCTTC.

V is TRBV7-2 and J is TRBJ2-2; 10 bases map to TRBD1. CDR3 length: 14 residues. The J segment lost 4 bases and the V segment lost 6 bases, leaving 2 bases of the junction unmatched. Germline V gene data show CDR1 as SGHTA and CDR2 as FQGNSA. CDR3 sequence (DNA): TGTGCCAGCAGAAGGACAGGGGGCACCGGGGAGCTGTTTTTT. It translates to CASRRTGGTGELFF.

The chain has TRBV27 and TRBJ2-2, with D maybe TRBD2 (6 bases). The germline V gene encodes CDR1 MNHEY and CDR2 SMNVEV (reference sequence). Trimming took off 2 bases at V and 4 bases at J, with 11 bases between the two ends. The CDR3 is 15 residues long. The CDR3 here is CASSLRRGGTGELFF. In DNA, the CDR3 is TGTGCCAGCAGTTTAAGACGGGGAGGCACCGGGGAGCTGTTTTTT.

The V gene is TRBV6-5, the J gene TRBJ1-6; 10 positions agree with TRBD1. Germline V gene lookup returns CDR1 MNHEY and CDR2 SVGAGI. This CDR3 is built from 16 residues. The trim removed 2 bases at V and 9 bases at J, leaving 7 bases unmatched. The CDR3 nucleotides are TGTGCCAGCAGTTACGAGGGACAGGGGACGGGTTCACCCCTCCACTTT. Its protein is CASSYEGQGTGSPLHF.

The chain links TRBV30 to TRBJ1-4; D gene ambiguous. Per germline, CDR1 GTSNPN and CDR2 SVGIG (reference sequence). CDR3 length: 15 amino acids. Trimming took off 2 bases at V and 7 bases at J, with 17 bases between the two ends. CDR3 DNA sequence: TGTGCCTGGAGTCGTAAGGCAGGCAGTGGTGAAAAACTGTTTTTT. Amino acid sequence: CAWSRKAGSGEKLFF. The whole variable domain, remainder taken from reference TRBV30 and TRBJ1-4, is SQTIHQWPATLVQPVGSPLSLECTVEGTSNPNLYWYRQAAGRGLQLLFYSVGIGQISSEVPQNLSASRPQDRQFILSSKKLLLSDSGFYLCAWSRKAGSGEKLFFGSGTQLSVL.

V is TRBV6-5 and J is TRBJ1-5; 7 bases align to TRBD1. Germline V CDR1 and CDR2: MNHEY, SVGAGI. J gave up 7 bases and V 6 bases, and 9 bases lay outside the gene matches. CDR3 length equals 14 residues. CDR3 sequence (DNA): TGTGCCAGCAGCCCGACAGGGTTCTCCCAGCCCCAGCATTTT. Residues: CASSPTGFSQPQHF.

This chain connects TRBV5-1 to TRBJ2-2; D possibly corresponds to TRBD1 (5 bases). Trimming took 0 bases from V and 6 from J, leaving 12 bases between them. The CDR3 spans 15 residues. Germline CDR1 reads SGHRS; CDR2 reads YFSETQ. CDR3 region: CASSLARAGAGELFF. As DNA, the CDR3 is TGCGCCAGCAGCTTGGCCAGGGCTGGTGCCGGGGAGCTGTTTTTT.

The chain links TRBV10-2 to TRBJ2-5; D gene unclear. TRBJ2-7 explains the end of the DNA better; the J call may be wrong. Germline V gene data show CDR1 as WSHSY and CDR2 as SAAADI. The length of the CDR3 is 12 residues. The CDR3 bases are TGCGCCAGCAGAGACAACTCCTACGAGCAGTACTTC. This sequence encodes CASRDNSYEQYF.

V is TRBV11-2 and J is TRBJ1-2, with 10 positions matching TRBD1. Per the germline V gene, CDR1 is SGHAT and CDR2 is FQNNGV. The length of the CDR3 is 14 residues. V shed 8 bases, J shed 4 bases, and the junction held 7 bases outside the gene matches. The CDR3 spells CASSGTGVSYGYTF. The CDR3 region has the DNA TGTGCCAGCTCCGGGACAGGGGTTAGCTATGGCTACACCTTC.

This rearrangement joins TRBV9 to TRBJ1-2, with D possibly matching TRBD1 (6 bases). V was shortened by 4 bases and J by 0 bases, with 10 bases between the two germline ends. The CDR3 extends over 14 amino acids. The V gene's germline CDR1 is SGDLS and CDR2 YYNGEE. The CDR3 spells CASSPDRSNYGYTF. The CDR3 bases are TGTGCCAGCAGCCCGGACAGATCTAACTATGGCTACACCTTC.

V gene TRBV9 combines with J gene TRBJ2-5; 12 bases map to TRBD2. The length of the CDR3 is 17 residues. In germline, CDR1 is SGDLS, CDR2 YYNGEE. Trimming cost V 3 bases and J 4 bases; bases outside gene matches: 10. CDR3: CASSADELAGGRETQYF. The CDR3 DNA follows: TGTGCCAGCAGCGCCGACGAACTAGCGGGAGGTCGAGAGACCCAGTACTTC. Complete variable domain (other parts from reference TRBV9 and TRBJ2-5): DSGVTQTPKHLITATGQRVTLRCSPRSGDLSVYWYQQSLDQGLQFLIQYYNGEERAKGNILERFSAQQFPDLHSELNLSSLELGDSALYFCASSADELAGGRETQYFGPGTRLLVL.

J is TRBJ2-3 and V is TRBV7-3; 8 bases align to TRBD2. V shed 3 bases, J shed 6 bases, and the junction held 8 bases outside the gene matches. The CDR3 length is 15 residues. Germline CDR1 is SGHTA and CDR2 is FQGTGA. CDR3 loop: CASSFSGGATDTQYF. CDR3 in DNA: TGTGCCAGCAGCTTCTCGGGGGGGGCCACGGATACGCAGTATTTT.